This T cell receptor (beta chain) was sequenced during a study of spatial heterogeneity in lung cancer. As for the study in general: Compared with alpha-chain sequences, beta-chain sequences were consistently detected in greater numbers.

Noted time point: sample taken at primary tumor resection. Sequencing covered unsorted whole RNA taken from tumor, nontumor lung or frozen PBMC. Samples came from roughly 72 TRACERx patients with untreated early-stage lung cancer. Judged by abundance, this clonotype is medium-sized. The CDR3 sequence is 17 residues long. J was trimmed by 5 bases and V by 5 bases; bases with no gene match: 12. Each molecule of TCR cDNA was tagged with one unique molecular identifier. TCRdb re-derived calls from the 5' RACE reads in MiXCR, one entry per CDR3 protein. Altogether approximately 3,000 distinct CDR3 sequences are present, approximately 12% being singletons, with the ten largest covering less than 40%.

The TCR originated in a male donor with early-stage non-small cell lung cancer. The chain recombines TRBV12-3 or TRBV12-4 with TRBJ2-1; 10 bases are a match to TRBD2. This material consisted of normal lung tissue next to the tumor, taken at surgery. CDR3 sequence reads: CASSPERAGGPHNEQFF. In DNA form, the CDR3 reads TGTGCCAGCAGTCCCGAAAGAGCGGGAGGGCCCCACAATGAGCAGTTCTTC.